This TCR beta chain was identified during a study of T cell clones after liver transplantation. As for the study in general: Post-transplant blood was tracked for graft-donor-reactive T cell clones identified in a pre-transplant mixed lymphocyte reaction. Pre-transplant mixed lymphocyte reactions yielded third-party-reactive TCRbeta sequences as comparators for graft-donor-reactive sequences.

This CDR3 spans 16 amino acids. Germline CDR1 and CDR2: SGHDN and FVKESK. V lost 0 bases, J lost 0 bases, and 11 bases lay in between. Using immunoSEQ multiplex PCR, the repertoire was profiled, and TCRdb retains in-frame clones only, with some absent. The table records about 9,200 clones, approximately 80% of them present only once. J is TRBJ1-2 and V is TRBV14; D remains unclear. This TCR was sampled from a human patient who received a liver transplant. Part of the T cell pool may stem from the graft donor. The specimen comprised CD8+ T cells from blood, sampled at the 22-month timepoint. The chain's CDR3 is CASSQDRGQPNYGYTF. The CDR3, as DNA: TGTGCCAGCAGCCAAGATAGAGGCCAACCTAACTATGGCTACACCTTC.